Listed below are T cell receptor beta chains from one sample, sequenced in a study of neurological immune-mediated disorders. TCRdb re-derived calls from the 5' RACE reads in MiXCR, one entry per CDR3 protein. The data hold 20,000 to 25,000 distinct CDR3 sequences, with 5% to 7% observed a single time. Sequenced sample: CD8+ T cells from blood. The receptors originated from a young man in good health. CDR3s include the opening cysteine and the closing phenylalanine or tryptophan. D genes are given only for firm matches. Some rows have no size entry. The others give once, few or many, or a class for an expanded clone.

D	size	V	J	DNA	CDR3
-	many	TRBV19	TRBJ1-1	TGTGCCAGTAGAGAGGGAATGACTGAAGCTTTCTTT	CASREGMTEAFF
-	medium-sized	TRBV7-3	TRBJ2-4	TGTGCCAGCAATCAGACAGGAATAGCCAAAAACATTCAGTACTTC	CASNQTGIAKNIQYF
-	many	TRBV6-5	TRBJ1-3	TGTGCCAGCAGTTACTCGGAGTTCGTAGGGATCTCTGGAAACACCATATATTTT	CASSYSEFVGISGNTIYF
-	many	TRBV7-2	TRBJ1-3	TGTGCCAGCAGCTCCCCCCGCGTCTTTGCTGGAAACACCATATATTTT	CASSSPRVFAGNTIYF
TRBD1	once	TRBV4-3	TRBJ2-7	TGCGCCAGTAGCCAAGGATCAGGGGGCTATTTCTACGAGCAGTACTTC	CASSQGSGGYFYEQYF
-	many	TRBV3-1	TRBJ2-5	TGTGCCAGCAGCCAAGATGTGGAGACCCAGTACTTC	CASSQDVETQYF
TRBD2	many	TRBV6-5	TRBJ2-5	TGTGCCAGCAGTTCTAGCGGGGGGCCAGAGACCCAGTACTTC	CASSSSGGPETQYF
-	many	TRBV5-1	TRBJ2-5	TGCGCCAGCAGCCATAGTACGTTGTCGGGGGAGACCCAGTACTTC	CASSHSTLSGETQYF
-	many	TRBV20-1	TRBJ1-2	TGCAGTGCTAGAGGGTGGGACGTTTCGGGCTATGGCTACACCTTC	CSARGWDVSGYGYTF
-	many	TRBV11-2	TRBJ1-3	TGTGCCAGCAGCGGAGTACAAGGAAGTGGGAACACCATATATTTT	CASSGVQGSGNTIYF
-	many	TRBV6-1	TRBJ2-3	TGTGCCAGCAGTGAAGTAGATACGCAGTATTTT	CASSEVDTQYF
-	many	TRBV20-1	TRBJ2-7	TGCAGTGCGGGGGATGGATACGAGCAGTACTTC	CSAGDGYEQYF
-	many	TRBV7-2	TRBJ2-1	TGTGCCAGCAGCTTAGGAGTTAGCTGGAATGAGCAGTTCTTC	CASSLGVSWNEQFF
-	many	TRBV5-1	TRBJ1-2	TGCGCCAGCAGCTTGGGGGGCAGGTCCTATGGCTACACCTTC	CASSLGGRSYGYTF
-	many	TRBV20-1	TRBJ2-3	TGCACAGGAGTACAGGGACGGACAGATACGCAGTATTTT	CTGVQGRTDTQYF
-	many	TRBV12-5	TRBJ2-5	TGTGCTAGTGGTTGGGACGGCCTAGAGACCCAGTACTTC	CASGWDGLETQYF
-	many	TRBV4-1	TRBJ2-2	TGCGCCAGCAGCCAAGGGACGAACACCGGGGAGCTGTTTTTT	CASSQGTNTGELFF
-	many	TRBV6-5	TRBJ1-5	TGTGCCAGCAGACCACGAGAACGGAGCAATCAGCCCCAGCATTTT	CASRPRERSNQPQHF
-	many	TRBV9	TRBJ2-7	TGTGCCAGCAGCGTAGGTGACGCCCTCTACGAGCAGTACTTC	CASSVGDALYEQYF
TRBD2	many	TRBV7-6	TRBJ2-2	TGTGCCAGCAGCTCCTTAGCGGGGGGTCTCTCCGGGGAGCTGTTTTTT	CASSSLAGGLSGELFF
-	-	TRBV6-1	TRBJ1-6	TGTGCCAGCCCCCGGGTTTGGATTTACTCACCCCTCAACTTT	CASPRVWIYSPLNF
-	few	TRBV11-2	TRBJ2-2	TGTGCCAGCAGGGACAGATGGGACACCGGGGAGCTGTTTTTT	CASRDRWDTGELFF
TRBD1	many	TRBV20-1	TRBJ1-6	TGCAGTGCCTCGAAACTCAGGGGGCGAATTGACCGATCACCCCTCCACTTT	CSASKLRGRIDRSPLHF